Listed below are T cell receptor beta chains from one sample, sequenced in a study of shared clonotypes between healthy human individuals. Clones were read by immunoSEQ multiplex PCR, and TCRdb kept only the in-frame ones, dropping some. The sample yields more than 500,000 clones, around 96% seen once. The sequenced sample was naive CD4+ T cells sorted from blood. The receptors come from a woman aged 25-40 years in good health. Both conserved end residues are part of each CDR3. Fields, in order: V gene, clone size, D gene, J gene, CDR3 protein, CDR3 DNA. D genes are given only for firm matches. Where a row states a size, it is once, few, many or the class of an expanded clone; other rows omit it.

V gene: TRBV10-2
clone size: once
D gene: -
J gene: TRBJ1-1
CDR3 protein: CASSLHWNTEAFF
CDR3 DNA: TGCGCCAGCAGTCTCCATTGGAACACTGAAGCTTTCTTT

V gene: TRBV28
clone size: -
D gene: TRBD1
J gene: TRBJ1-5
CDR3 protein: CASSLEGQGNNQPQHF
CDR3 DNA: TGTGCCAGCAGTTTAGAAGGACAGGGAAACAATCAGCCCCAGCATTTT

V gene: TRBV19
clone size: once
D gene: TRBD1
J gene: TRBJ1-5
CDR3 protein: CASSLHRGRYSNQPQHF
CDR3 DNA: TGTGCCAGTAGTCTCCACAGGGGCCGTTATAGCAATCAGCCCCAGCATTTT

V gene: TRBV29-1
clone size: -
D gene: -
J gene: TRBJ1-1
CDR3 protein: CSGNEMNTEAFF
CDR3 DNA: TGCAGCGGGAATGAAATGAACACTGAAGCTTTCTTT

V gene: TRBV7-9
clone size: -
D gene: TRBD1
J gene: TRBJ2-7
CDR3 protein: CASSLEGQIYEQYF
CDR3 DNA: TGTGCCAGCAGCTTAGAGGGACAGATCTACGAGCAGTACTTC

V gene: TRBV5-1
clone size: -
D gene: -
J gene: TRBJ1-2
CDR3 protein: CASKQGSGDGYTF
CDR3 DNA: TGCGCCAGCAAACAGGGTTCCGGTGACGGCTACACCTTC

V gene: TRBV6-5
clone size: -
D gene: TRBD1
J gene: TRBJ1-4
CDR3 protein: CASSSSGTGGEKLFF
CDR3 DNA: TGTGCCAGCAGTTCCTCCGGGACAGGGGGCGAAAAACTGTTTTTT

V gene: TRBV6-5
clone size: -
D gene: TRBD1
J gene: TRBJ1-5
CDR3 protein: CASSTGGTQPQHF
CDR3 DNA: TGTGCCAGCAGTACAGGGGGGACTCAGCCCCAGCATTTT

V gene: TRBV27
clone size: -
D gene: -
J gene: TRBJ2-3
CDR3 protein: CASSSNGGTDTQYF
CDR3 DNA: TGTGCCAGCAGTTCTAACGGTGGCACAGATACGCAGTATTTT

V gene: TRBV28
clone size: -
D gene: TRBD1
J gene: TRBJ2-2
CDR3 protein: CASRDFGTGRGTGELFF
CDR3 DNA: TGTGCCAGCAGGGACTTCGGGACAGGGCGCGGCACCGGGGAGCTGTTTTTT

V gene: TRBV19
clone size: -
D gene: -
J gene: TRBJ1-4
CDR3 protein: CASSNRQHNEKLFF
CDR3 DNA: TGTGCCAGTAGTAACAGACAGCATAATGAAAAACTGTTTTTT

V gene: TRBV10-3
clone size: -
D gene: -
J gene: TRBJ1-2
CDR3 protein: CAISASGEGGGYTF
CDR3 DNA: TGTGCCATCAGTGCTTCAGGGGAAGGAGGTGGCTACACCTTC

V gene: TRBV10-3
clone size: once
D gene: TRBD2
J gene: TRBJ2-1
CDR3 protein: CAISGTSGRAGNEQFF
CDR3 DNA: TGTGCCATCTCAGGGACTAGCGGGAGGGCCGGGAATGAGCAGTTCTTC

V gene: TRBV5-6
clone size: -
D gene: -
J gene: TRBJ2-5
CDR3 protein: CASSPPGLDQETQYF
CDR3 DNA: TGTGCCAGCAGCCCCCCGGGACTCGACCAAGAGACCCAGTACTTC

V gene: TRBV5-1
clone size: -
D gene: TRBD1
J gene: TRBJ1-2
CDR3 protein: CASSSRTGGNSYGYTF
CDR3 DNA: TGCGCCAGCAGCTCCCGGACAGGGGGTAATAGCTATGGCTACACCTTC

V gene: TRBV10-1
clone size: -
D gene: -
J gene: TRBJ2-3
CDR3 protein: CASSSNRGRGTDTQYF
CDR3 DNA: TGCGCCAGCAGTAGCAACCGGGGACGAGGTACAGATACGCAGTATTTT

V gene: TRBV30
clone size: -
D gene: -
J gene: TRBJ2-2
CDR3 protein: CAWSSLTGTNTGELFF
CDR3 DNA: TGTGCCTGGAGTAGCCTGACAGGGACTAACACCGGGGAGCTGTTTTTT

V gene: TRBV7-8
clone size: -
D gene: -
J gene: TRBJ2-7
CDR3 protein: CASSIPGVGAAYEQYF
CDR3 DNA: TGTGCCAGCAGCATACCCGGTGTGGGAGCCGCCTACGAGCAGTACTTC

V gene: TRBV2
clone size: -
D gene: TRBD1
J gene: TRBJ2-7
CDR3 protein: CASTTDRDYEQYF
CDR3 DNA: TGTGCCAGCACCACGGACAGGGACTACGAGCAGTACTTC

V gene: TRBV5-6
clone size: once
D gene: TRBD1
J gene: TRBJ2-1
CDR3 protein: CASRIQGAYNEQFF
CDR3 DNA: TGTGCCAGCAGAATCCAGGGGGCTTACAATGAGCAGTTCTTC

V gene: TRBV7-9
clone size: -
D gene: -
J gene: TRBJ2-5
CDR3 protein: CASSLAWQGKGTETQYF
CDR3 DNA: TGTGCCAGCAGCTTAGCTTGGCAGGGTAAAGGTACAGAGACCCAGTACTTC

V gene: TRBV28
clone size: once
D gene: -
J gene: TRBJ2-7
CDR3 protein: CASSTRGMEQYF
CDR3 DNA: TGTGCCAGCAGCACCAGGGGAATGGAGCAGTACTTC

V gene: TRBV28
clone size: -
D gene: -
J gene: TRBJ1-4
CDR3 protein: CASSFDRREKLFF
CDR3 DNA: TGTGCCAGCAGTTTCGACAGGCGGGAAAAACTGTTTTTT

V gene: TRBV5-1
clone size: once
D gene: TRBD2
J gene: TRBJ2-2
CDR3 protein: CASGTLAGGNTGELFF
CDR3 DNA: TGCGCCAGCGGCACATTAGCGGGAGGTAACACCGGGGAGCTGTTTTTT

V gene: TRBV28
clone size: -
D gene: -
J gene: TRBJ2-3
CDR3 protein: CASSLVRKNTDTQYF
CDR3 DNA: TGTGCCAGCAGTTTAGTAAGGAAAAACACAGATACGCAGTATTTT

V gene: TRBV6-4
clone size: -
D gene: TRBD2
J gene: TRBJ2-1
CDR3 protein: CASSDRTSGDKSYNEQFF
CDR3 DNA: TGTGCCAGCAGTGACCGGACTAGCGGGGACAAATCCTACAATGAGCAGTTCTTC

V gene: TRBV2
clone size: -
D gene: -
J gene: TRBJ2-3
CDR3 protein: CASSAGQGKLDTQYF
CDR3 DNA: TGTGCCAGCAGTGCAGGGCAGGGTAAATTAGATACGCAGTATTTT

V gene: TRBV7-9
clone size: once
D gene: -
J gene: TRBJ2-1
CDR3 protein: CASSLGEGFARYNEQFF
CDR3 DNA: TGTGCCAGCAGCTTAGGGGAAGGCTTTGCACGCTACAATGAGCAGTTCTTC

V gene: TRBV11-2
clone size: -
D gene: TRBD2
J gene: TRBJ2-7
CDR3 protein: CASSSGGTTYEQYF
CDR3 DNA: TGTGCCAGCAGCTCGGGCGGGACTACCTACGAGCAGTACTTC

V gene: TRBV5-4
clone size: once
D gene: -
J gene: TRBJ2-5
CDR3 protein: CASSFTIQETQYF
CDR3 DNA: TGTGCCAGCAGCTTTACGATTCAAGAGACCCAGTACTTC

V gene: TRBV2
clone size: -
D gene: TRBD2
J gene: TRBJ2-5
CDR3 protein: CASSEAGLARQETQYF
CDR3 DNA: TGTGCCAGCAGTGAAGCGGGACTAGCCCGCCAAGAGACCCAGTACTTC

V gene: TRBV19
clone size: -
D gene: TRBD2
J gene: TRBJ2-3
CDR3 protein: CASRGSTGTDTQYF
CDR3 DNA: TGTGCCAGTCGCGGGAGTACGGGGACAGATACGCAGTATTTT

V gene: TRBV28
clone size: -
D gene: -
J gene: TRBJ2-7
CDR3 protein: CASRSDILKQYF
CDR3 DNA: TGTGCCAGCAGATCCGATATCTTGAAGCAGTACTTC

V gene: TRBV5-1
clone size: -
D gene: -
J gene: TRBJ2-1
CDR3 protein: CASRETGVSYNEQFF
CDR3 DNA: TGCGCCAGCAGGGAGACGGGAGTTTCCTACAATGAGCAGTTCTTC

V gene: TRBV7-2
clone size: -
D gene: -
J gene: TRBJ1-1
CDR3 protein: CASSMYRVGTEAFF
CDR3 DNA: TGTGCCAGCAGCATGTACAGGGTTGGCACTGAAGCTTTCTTT

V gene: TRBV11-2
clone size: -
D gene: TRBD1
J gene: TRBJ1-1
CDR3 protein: CASSLGQSPNTEAFF
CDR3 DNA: TGTGCCAGCAGCTTGGGACAGTCTCCGAACACTGAAGCTTTCTTT

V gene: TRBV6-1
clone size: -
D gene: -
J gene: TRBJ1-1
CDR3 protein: CASSEAWWGDTEAFF
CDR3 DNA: TGTGCCAGCAGTGAAGCGTGGTGGGGGGACACTGAAGCTTTCTTT

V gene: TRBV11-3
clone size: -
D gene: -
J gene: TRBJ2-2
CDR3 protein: CASSHNTGELFF
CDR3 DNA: TGTGCCAGCAGCCACAACACCGGGGAGCTGTTTTTT

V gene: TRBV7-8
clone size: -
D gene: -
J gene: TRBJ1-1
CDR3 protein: CASSLRVRRQNTEAFF
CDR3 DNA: TGTGCCAGCAGCCTTAGGGTTAGGAGACAGAACACTGAAGCTTTCTTT

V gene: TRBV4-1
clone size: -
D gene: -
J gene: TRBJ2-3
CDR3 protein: CASSPTPPILARVGDTQYF
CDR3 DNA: TGCGCCAGCAGCCCCACCCCCCCCATACTAGCAAGAGTAGGGGATACGCAGTATTTT

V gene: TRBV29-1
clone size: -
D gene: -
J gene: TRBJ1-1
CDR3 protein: CSVEWGRLGASTEAFF
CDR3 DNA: TGCAGCGTTGAGTGGGGGCGGCTGGGGGCAAGCACTGAAGCTTTCTTT

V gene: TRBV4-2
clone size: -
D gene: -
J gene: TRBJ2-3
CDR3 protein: CASSQDRGTDTQYF
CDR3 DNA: TGTGCCAGCAGCCAAGATAGAGGCACAGATACGCAGTATTTT

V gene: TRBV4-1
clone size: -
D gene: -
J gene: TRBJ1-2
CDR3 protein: CASSQDSTGLYGYTF
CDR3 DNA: TGCGCCAGCAGCCAAGATTCGACAGGACTCTATGGCTACACCTTC

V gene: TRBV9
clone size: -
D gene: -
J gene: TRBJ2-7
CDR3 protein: CASSVVPDTYEQYF
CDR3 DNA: TGTGCCAGCAGCGTAGTTCCGGATACCTACGAGCAGTACTTC

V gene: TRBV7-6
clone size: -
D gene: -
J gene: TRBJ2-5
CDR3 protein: CASSPGVGTQYF
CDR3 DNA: TGTGCCAGCAGCCCCGGGGTTGGGACCCAGTACTTC

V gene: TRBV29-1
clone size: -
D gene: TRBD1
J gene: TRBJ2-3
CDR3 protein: CSVEGTGTLRGTDTQYF
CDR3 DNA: TGCAGCGTTGAGGGGACAGGGACGTTACGGGGCACAGATACGCAGTATTTT

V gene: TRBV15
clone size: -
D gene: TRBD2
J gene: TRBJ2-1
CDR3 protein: CATSTGTSGRNEQFF
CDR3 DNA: TGTGCCACCAGCACAGGGACTAGCGGGAGAAATGAGCAGTTCTTC

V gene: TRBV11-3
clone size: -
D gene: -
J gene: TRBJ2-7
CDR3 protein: CASSPRASSYEQYF
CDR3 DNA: TGTGCCAGCAGCCCAAGGGCTAGCTCCTACGAGCAGTACTTC

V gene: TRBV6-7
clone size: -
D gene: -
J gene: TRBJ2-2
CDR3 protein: CASSYWMPMGTRTGELFF
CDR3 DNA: TGTGCCAGCAGTTACTGGATGCCCATGGGGACAAGGACCGGGGAGCTGTTTTTT

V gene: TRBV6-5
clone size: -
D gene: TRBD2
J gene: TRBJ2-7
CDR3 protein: CASSRLAGSYEQYF
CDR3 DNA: TGTGCCAGCAGTCGACTAGCGGGCTCTTACGAGCAGTACTTC

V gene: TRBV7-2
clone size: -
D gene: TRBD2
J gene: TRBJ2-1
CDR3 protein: CASSKTSVNYNEQFF
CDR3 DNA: TGTGCCAGCAGCAAGACTAGCGTGAACTACAATGAGCAGTTCTTC

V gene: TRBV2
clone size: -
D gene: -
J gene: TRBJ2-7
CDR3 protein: CASSEDWPGRTYEQYF
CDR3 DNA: TGTGCCAGCAGTGAAGATTGGCCAGGGCGGACCTACGAGCAGTACTTC

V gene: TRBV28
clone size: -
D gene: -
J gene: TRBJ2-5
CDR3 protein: CASSSAGVQETQYF
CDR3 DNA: TGTGCCAGCAGTTCCGCAGGGGTCCAAGAGACCCAGTACTTC

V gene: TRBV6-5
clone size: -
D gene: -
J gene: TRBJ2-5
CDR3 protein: CASSFTGTQETQYF
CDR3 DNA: TGTGCCAGCAGTTTTACCGGGACTCAAGAGACCCAGTACTTC

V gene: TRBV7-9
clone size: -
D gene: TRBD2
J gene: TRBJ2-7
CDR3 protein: CASSNPGLAGYRPYEQYF
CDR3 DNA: TGTGCCAGCAGTAACCCGGGACTAGCGGGATATCGACCCTACGAGCAGTACTTC

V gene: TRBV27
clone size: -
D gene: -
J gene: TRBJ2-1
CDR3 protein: CASSPPLWGDRIYNEQFF
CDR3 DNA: TGTGCCAGCAGTCCCCCGCTATGGGGAGACAGAATCTACAATGAGCAGTTCTTC

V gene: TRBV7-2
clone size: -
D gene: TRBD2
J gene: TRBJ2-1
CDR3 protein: CASSLWAGEGNEQFF
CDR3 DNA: TGTGCCAGCAGCCTATGGGCGGGAGAGGGCAATGAGCAGTTCTTC

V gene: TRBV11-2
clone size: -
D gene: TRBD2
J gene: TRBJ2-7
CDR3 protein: CASSLPARSGKTFYEQYF
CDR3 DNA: TGTGCCAGCAGCTTACCGGCGAGAAGCGGGAAGACGTTCTACGAGCAGTACTTC

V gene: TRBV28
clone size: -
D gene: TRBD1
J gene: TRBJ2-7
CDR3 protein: CASRLSPGQGVYEQYF
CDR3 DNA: TGTGCCAGCAGACTGTCCCCGGGACAGGGGGTGTACGAGCAGTACTTC

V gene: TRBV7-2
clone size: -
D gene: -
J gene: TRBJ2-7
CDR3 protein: CASSLDGTSRYEQYF
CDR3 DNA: TGTGCCAGCAGCTTAGACGGGACGTCGAGATACGAGCAGTACTTC